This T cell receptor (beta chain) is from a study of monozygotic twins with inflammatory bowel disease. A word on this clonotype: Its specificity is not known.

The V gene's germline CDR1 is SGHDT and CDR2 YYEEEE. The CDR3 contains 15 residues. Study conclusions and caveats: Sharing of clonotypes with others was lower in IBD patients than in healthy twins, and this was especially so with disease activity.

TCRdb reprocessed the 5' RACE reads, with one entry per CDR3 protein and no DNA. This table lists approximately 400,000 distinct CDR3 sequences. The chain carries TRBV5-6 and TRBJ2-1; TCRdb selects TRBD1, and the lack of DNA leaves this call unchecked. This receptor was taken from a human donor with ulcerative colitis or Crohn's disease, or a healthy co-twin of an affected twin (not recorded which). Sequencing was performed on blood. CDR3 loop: CASSLGSGGWNEQFF.